Listed below are T cell receptor beta chains from one sample, sequenced in a study of technical replicates of blood from four donors. Only in-frame clones appear in the TCRdb table, and some are missing; sequencing was by immunoSEQ multiplex PCR. The sample carries roughly 68,000 clones, approximately 86% recorded once. The sequenced sample consisted of PBMCs. The source is a human donor in good health. Some clones in this sample may be carry-over from other donors' samples. Each CDR3 is given with its conserved first and last residue. The D gene is left open where the match is weak. The size of a clone is reported for some rows only, either as once, few or many, or as a class for expanded clones.

d_call: .
j_call: TRBJ2-1
v_call: TRBV6-1
clone_size: .
cdr3_aa: CASSELEGDEQFF
cdr3_nt: TGTGCCAGCAGTGAACTCGAGGGGGATGAGCAGTTCTTC

d_call: TRBD1
j_call: TRBJ1-1
v_call: TRBV5-6
clone_size: .
cdr3_aa: CASSFRNSGTGDTEAFF
cdr3_nt: TGTGCCAGCAGCTTTCGAAATTCCGGGACAGGTGACACTGAAGCTTTCTTT

d_call: .
j_call: TRBJ2-3
v_call: TRBV12-5
clone_size: .
cdr3_aa: CASAKRRLGAPDTQYF
cdr3_nt: TGTGCTAGTGCCAAGCGGCGACTAGGGGCCCCTGATACGCAGTATTTT

d_call: TRBD2
j_call: TRBJ2-7
v_call: TRBV5-1
clone_size: .
cdr3_aa: CASSPGTSGTEQYF
cdr3_nt: TGCGCCAGCAGCCCCGGGACTAGCGGGACCGAGCAGTACTTC

d_call: TRBD1
j_call: TRBJ1-5
v_call: TRBV2
clone_size: .
cdr3_aa: CASKDREGNQPQHF
cdr3_nt: TGTGCCAGCAAGGACAGGGAGGGCAATCAGCCCCAGCATTTT

d_call: TRBD1
j_call: TRBJ1-4
v_call: TRBV7-2
clone_size: .
cdr3_aa: CASRKGQGRTNEKLFF
cdr3_nt: TGTGCCAGCAGAAAGGGACAGGGGCGAACTAATGAAAAACTGTTTTTT

d_call: .
j_call: TRBJ1-2
v_call: TRBV29-1
clone_size: .
cdr3_aa: CGVGSGQNYGYTF
cdr3_nt: TGCGGGGTGGGTTCGGGACAAAACTATGGCTACACCTTC

d_call: .
j_call: TRBJ2-3
v_call: TRBV5-6
clone_size: .
cdr3_aa: CASSLGSGTQYF
cdr3_nt: TGTGCCAGCAGCTTGGGGTCAGGGACGCAGTATTTT

d_call: .
j_call: TRBJ1-1
v_call: TRBV7-8
clone_size: once
cdr3_aa: CASSYNAGYTEAFF
cdr3_nt: TGTGCCAGCAGCTATAACGCGGGGTACACTGAAGCTTTCTTT

d_call: TRBD2
j_call: TRBJ2-5
v_call: TRBV18
clone_size: .
cdr3_aa: CASSTTTSGRGTQYF
cdr3_nt: TGTGCCAGCTCAACAACTACTAGCGGGAGGGGGACCCAGTACTTC

d_call: TRBD2
j_call: TRBJ2-3
v_call: TRBV28
clone_size: once
cdr3_aa: CASSLAGRVDTQYF
cdr3_nt: TGTGCCAGCAGTTTAGCGGGGAGGGTGGATACGCAGTATTTT

d_call: TRBD1
j_call: TRBJ1-2
v_call: TRBV10-3
clone_size: .
cdr3_aa: CATGTGEGLYGYTF
cdr3_nt: TGTGCCACCGGGACAGGGGAAGGCCTCTATGGCTACACCTTC

d_call: TRBD1
j_call: TRBJ2-3
v_call: TRBV5-1
clone_size: .
cdr3_aa: CASSRDRSTDTQYF
cdr3_nt: TGCGCCAGCAGCCGGGACAGGAGCACAGATACGCAGTATTTT

d_call: .
j_call: TRBJ2-2
v_call: TRBV4-2
clone_size: once
cdr3_aa: CASSLAKEPGELFF
cdr3_nt: TGTGCCAGCAGCCTTGCGAAGGAGCCCGGGGAGCTGTTTTTT

d_call: TRBD2
j_call: TRBJ2-1
v_call: TRBV10-3
clone_size: few
cdr3_aa: CANADGWGEGSNEQFF
cdr3_nt: TGTGCCAACGCAGACGGCTGGGGGGAGGGCAGTAATGAGCAGTTCTTC

d_call: .
j_call: TRBJ2-7
v_call: TRBV4-3
clone_size: .
cdr3_aa: CASSQDWRGLPLEQYF
cdr3_nt: TGCGCCAGCAGCCAAGATTGGAGGGGTCTCCCGCTCGAGCAGTACTTC

d_call: .
j_call: TRBJ1-5
v_call: TRBV30
clone_size: .
cdr3_aa: CAWSAGFNQPQHF
cdr3_nt: TGTGCCTGGAGTGCAGGATTCAATCAGCCCCAGCATTTT

d_call: .
j_call: TRBJ2-3
v_call: TRBV4-1
clone_size: once
cdr3_aa: CASSPPGGSDTQYF
cdr3_nt: TGCGCCAGCAGCCCCCCAGGAGGGTCAGATACGCAGTATTTT

d_call: .
j_call: TRBJ1-5
v_call: TRBV4-1
clone_size: .
cdr3_aa: CASSQDMQISNQPQHF
cdr3_nt: TGCGCCAGCAGCCAAGATATGCAGATTAGCAATCAGCCCCAGCATTTT

d_call: .
j_call: TRBJ2-1
v_call: TRBV4-2
clone_size: once
cdr3_aa: CASSQGQTNEQFF
cdr3_nt: TGTGCCAGCAGCCAAGGCCAGACTAATGAGCAGTTCTTC

d_call: .
j_call: TRBJ1-4
v_call: TRBV5-5
clone_size: .
cdr3_aa: CASSVTGSNEKLFF
cdr3_nt: TGTGCCAGCAGCGTGACAGGTTCTAATGAAAAACTGTTTTTT

d_call: .
j_call: TRBJ1-5
v_call: TRBV30
clone_size: .
cdr3_aa: CAWSTGSVGQPQHF
cdr3_nt: TGTGCCTGGAGTACAGGGAGCGTAGGCCAGCCCCAGCATTTT

d_call: .
j_call: TRBJ2-4
v_call: TRBV9
clone_size: few
cdr3_aa: CASSSGGAKNIQYF
cdr3_nt: TGTGCCAGCAGTAGCGGAGGGGCCAAAAACATTCAGTACTTC

d_call: TRBD2
j_call: TRBJ2-3
v_call: TRBV13
clone_size: .
cdr3_aa: CASSPRSGGRTDTQYF
cdr3_nt: TGTGCCAGCAGCCCCCGTTCCGGGGGGAGGACAGATACGCAGTATTTT

d_call: TRBD2
j_call: TRBJ2-1
v_call: TRBV7-2
clone_size: once
cdr3_aa: CASSPTSRNNEQFF
cdr3_nt: TGTGCCAGCAGCCCGACTAGCAGAAACAATGAGCAGTTCTTC

d_call: .
j_call: TRBJ1-2
v_call: TRBV5-1
clone_size: .
cdr3_aa: CASSPEGGNYGYTF
cdr3_nt: TGCGCCAGCAGTCCGGAGGGAGGAAACTATGGCTACACCTTC

d_call: TRBD2
j_call: TRBJ2-2
v_call: TRBV6-6
clone_size: .
cdr3_aa: CASATSGPGELFF
cdr3_nt: TGTGCCAGCGCGACTAGCGGCCCCGGGGAGCTGTTTTTT

d_call: TRBD2
j_call: TRBJ2-5
v_call: TRBV6-5
clone_size: .
cdr3_aa: CASSYGAGAGQETQYF
cdr3_nt: TGTGCCAGCAGTTATGGAGCGGGGGCCGGGCAAGAGACCCAGTACTTC

d_call: .
j_call: TRBJ1-5
v_call: TRBV19
clone_size: .
cdr3_aa: CASSPNWGDSPQPQHF
cdr3_nt: TGTGCCAGTAGCCCCAATTGGGGGGATTCCCCTCAGCCCCAGCATTTT

d_call: TRBD1
j_call: TRBJ1-1
v_call: TRBV9
clone_size: .
cdr3_aa: CASSVGQGTEAFF
cdr3_nt: TGTGCCAGCAGCGTCGGACAGGGGACTGAAGCTTTCTTT

d_call: .
j_call: TRBJ2-7
v_call: TRBV5-6
clone_size: .
cdr3_aa: CASSFASYYEQYF
cdr3_nt: TGTGCCAGCAGCTTCGCCTCCTACTACGAGCAGTACTTC

d_call: TRBD2
j_call: TRBJ2-5
v_call: TRBV4-2
clone_size: once
cdr3_aa: CASSQDRGGLETQYF
cdr3_nt: TGTGCCAGCAGCCAAGATCGGGGGGGCCTCGAGACCCAGTACTTC

d_call: .
j_call: TRBJ1-3
v_call: TRBV5-1
clone_size: .
cdr3_aa: CARAWGRDSSGNTIYF
cdr3_nt: TGCGCCAGGGCCTGGGGGAGGGATTCCTCTGGAAACACCATATATTTT

d_call: .
j_call: TRBJ1-6
v_call: TRBV21-1
clone_size: .
cdr3_aa: CASIHRRRPHSPLHF
cdr3_nt: TGTGCCAGCATTCACAGGCGCCGGCCGCATTCACCCCTCCACTTT

d_call: TRBD1
j_call: TRBJ1-2
v_call: TRBV27
clone_size: .
cdr3_aa: CASSLSAAGTGVYGYTF
cdr3_nt: TGTGCCAGCAGTTTAAGCGCTGCCGGGACAGGGGTCTATGGCTACACCTTC

d_call: TRBD2
j_call: TRBJ2-1
v_call: TRBV6-6
clone_size: .
cdr3_aa: CASTLTSADNEQFF
cdr3_nt: TGTGCCAGCACACTGACTAGCGCCGACAATGAGCAGTTCTTC

d_call: .
j_call: TRBJ2-6
v_call: TRBV14
clone_size: .
cdr3_aa: CASSPRTVSGANVLTF
cdr3_nt: TGTGCCAGCAGCCCGCGAACGGTCTCTGGGGCCAACGTCCTGACTTTC

d_call: .
j_call: TRBJ2-3
v_call: TRBV29-1
clone_size: .
cdr3_aa: CSVEGHFTDTQYF
cdr3_nt: TGCAGCGTTGAGGGCCACTTTACAGATACGCAGTATTTT

d_call: TRBD1
j_call: TRBJ1-5
v_call: TRBV7-2
clone_size: once
cdr3_aa: CASSLTRQGNQPQHF
cdr3_nt: TGTGCCAGCAGCTTGACTCGACAGGGGAATCAGCCCCAGCATTTT

d_call: TRBD1
j_call: TRBJ2-7
v_call: TRBV14
clone_size: .
cdr3_aa: CASSQGIQGRNEQYF
cdr3_nt: TGTGCCAGCTCCCAGGGCATACAGGGGCGCAACGAGCAGTACTTC

d_call: TRBD2
j_call: TRBJ2-1
v_call: TRBV10-3
clone_size: .
cdr3_aa: CAIRAGAKANEQFF
cdr3_nt: TGTGCCATCAGAGCGGGGGCCAAGGCCAATGAGCAGTTCTTC

d_call: TRBD2
j_call: TRBJ2-3
v_call: TRBV5-1
clone_size: .
cdr3_aa: CASSFPGSGTSGGYTQYF
cdr3_nt: TGCGCCAGCAGCTTCCCCGGCTCCGGGACTAGCGGGGGGTATACGCAGTATTTT

d_call: .
j_call: TRBJ2-1
v_call: TRBV29-1
clone_size: .
cdr3_aa: CSVEVVRDNEQFF
cdr3_nt: TGCAGCGTTGAAGTGGTCAGGGACAATGAGCAGTTCTTC

d_call: TRBD1
j_call: TRBJ2-7
v_call: TRBV7-2
clone_size: .
cdr3_aa: CASSLALITGGHEQYF
cdr3_nt: TGTGCCAGCAGCTTAGCATTAATCACAGGGGGCCACGAGCAGTACTTC

d_call: TRBD1
j_call: TRBJ2-2
v_call: TRBV19
clone_size: .
cdr3_aa: CASAGTGVNTGELFF
cdr3_nt: TGTGCCAGCGCCGGGACAGGGGTTAACACCGGGGAGCTGTTTTTT

d_call: .
j_call: TRBJ2-1
v_call: TRBV9
clone_size: .
cdr3_aa: CASSALMTGGEQFF
cdr3_nt: TGTGCCAGCAGCGCGTTGATGACCGGCGGGGAGCAGTTCTTC

d_call: .
j_call: TRBJ1-3
v_call: TRBV5-1
clone_size: .
cdr3_aa: CASSLRQVNSGNTIYF
cdr3_nt: TGCGCCAGCAGCTTGAGACAGGTCAACTCTGGAAACACCATATATTTT

d_call: .
j_call: TRBJ1-1
v_call: TRBV10-3
clone_size: .
cdr3_aa: CAISEVNLGAEAFF
cdr3_nt: TGTGCCATCAGTGAAGTGAATTTGGGAGCTGAAGCTTTCTTT

d_call: .
j_call: TRBJ2-1
v_call: TRBV5-1
clone_size: .
cdr3_aa: CASSLAPNRGNEQFF
cdr3_nt: TGCGCCAGCAGCTTGGCACCCAATCGGGGCAATGAGCAGTTCTTC

d_call: .
j_call: TRBJ1-1
v_call: TRBV29-1
clone_size: few
cdr3_aa: CSVRGTEAFF
cdr3_nt: TGCAGCGTTCGGGGCACTGAAGCTTTCTTT

d_call: .
j_call: TRBJ2-2
v_call: TRBV7-9
clone_size: once
cdr3_aa: CASSLTGELFF
cdr3_nt: TGTGCCAGCAGCCTCACCGGGGAGCTGTTTTTT

d_call: .
j_call: TRBJ1-4
v_call: TRBV2
clone_size: few
cdr3_aa: CASSETGTTTNEKLFF
cdr3_nt: TGTGCCAGCAGTGAGACAGGAACAACAACTAATGAAAAACTGTTTTTT

d_call: .
j_call: TRBJ1-6
v_call: TRBV7-9
clone_size: many
cdr3_aa: CASSADRSTRASPLHF
cdr3_nt: TGTGCCAGCAGCGCTGACAGGTCCACTAGGGCATCACCCCTCCACTTT

d_call: .
j_call: TRBJ1-1
v_call: TRBV18
clone_size: .
cdr3_aa: CASSPGLNTEAFF
cdr3_nt: TGTGCCAGCTCCCCGGGTCTGAACACTGAAGCTTTCTTT

d_call: TRBD2
j_call: TRBJ2-7
v_call: TRBV4-3
clone_size: .
cdr3_aa: CASSQELTSGGIEQYF
cdr3_nt: TGCGCCAGCAGCCAAGAGTTAACTAGCGGGGGTATCGAGCAGTACTTC

d_call: TRBD1
j_call: TRBJ2-7
v_call: TRBV30
clone_size: once
cdr3_aa: CACSGTADFF
cdr3_nt: TGTGCCTGTTCCGGGACAGCGGACTTCTTC

d_call: TRBD2
j_call: TRBJ2-2
v_call: TRBV11-2
clone_size: .
cdr3_aa: CASSFAGRRGPTTGELFF
cdr3_nt: TGTGCCAGCAGCTTTGCCGGGAGGAGGGGACCTACCACCGGGGAGCTGTTTTTT